These T cell receptor beta chains were read from a single sample in a study of lung T cells in sarcoidosis with Löfgren's syndrome. In TCRdb, the reads were re-called with MiXCR into one record per CDR3 protein. The repertoire holds 2,500 to 3,500 distinct CDR3 sequences, less than 20% seen once, with 5.5% to 7.5% in the top ten. The source material was CD4+ T cells from bronchoalveolar lavage. Source of these receptors: a human donor with sarcoidosis (Löfgren's syndrome or another form), or a control subject (not recorded which). CDR3s include the opening cysteine and the closing phenylalanine or tryptophan. Each record gives: J gene, CDR3 length, D gene, clone size, V gene, CDR3 protein, CDR3 DNA. D genes are given only for firm matches. Clone size is not always given. Where it is, it says once, few, many or a class for expanded clones.

>TRBJ1-1|13|-|medium-sized|TRBV5-1
CASRRGTGTEAFF
TGCGCCAGCAGAAGGGGGACGGGCACTGAAGCTTTCTTT
>TRBJ2-3|12|-|once|TRBV7-9
CASSLAGGTQYF
TGTGCCAGCAGCTTAGCCGGGGGTACGCAGTACTTT
>TRBJ2-2|14|-|medium-sized|TRBV30
CAWSVNLGAGELFF
TGTGCCTGGAGTGTAAATTTAGGTGCCGGGGAGCTGTTTTTT
>TRBJ1-2|12|-|-|TRBV6-1
CASSSRNYGYTF
TGTGCCAGCAGTTCGAGGAACTATGGCTACACCTTC
>TRBJ1-1|12|-|medium-sized|TRBV2
CASFSLGTEAFF
TGTGCCAGCTTCTCCCTGGGCACTGAAGCTTTCTTT
>TRBJ1-4|13|-|medium-sized|TRBV20-1
CSAPDRRDEKLFF
TGCAGTGCTCCCGACAGGCGGGATGAAAAACTGTTTTTT
>TRBJ1-3|14|-|medium-sized|TRBV25-1
CASRTGGAGNTIYF
TGTGCCAGCAGGACTGGGGGTGCGGGAAACACCATATATTTT
>TRBJ2-2|14|-|medium-sized|TRBV20-1
CSARASRNTGELFF
TGCAGTGCTAGAGCCAGCAGGAACACCGGGGAGCTGTTTTTT
>TRBJ2-3|15|TRBD2|-|TRBV11-2
CASSAPLAGTDTQYF
TGTGCCAGCAGTGCCCCGCTAGCGGGCACAGATACGCAGTATTTT
>TRBJ2-3|15|TRBD1|medium-sized|TRBV7-7
CASSPRRQGADTQYF
TGTGCCAGCAGCCCCCGACGACAGGGGGCAGATACGCAGTATTTT
>TRBJ2-3|11|-|-|TRBV30
CAWTGGDTQYF
TGTGCCTGGACCGGCGGGGATACGCAGTATTTT
>TRBJ2-7|14|-|medium-sized|TRBV18
CASSPGDIAYEQYF
TGTGCCAGCTCACCCGGGGACATAGCCTACGAGCAGTACTTC
>TRBJ2-7|11|-|medium-sized|TRBV25-1
CASSHRGEQYF
TGTGCCAGCAGCCACCGGGGCGAGCAGTACTTC
>TRBJ2-1|14|-|few|TRBV19
CASTISGGWGEQFF
TGTGCCAGTACCATCTCCGGGGGATGGGGTGAGCAGTTCTTC
>TRBJ1-2|13|-|medium-sized|TRBV25-1
CASSAGPDYGYTF
TGTGCCAGCAGTGCAGGGCCGGACTATGGCTACACCTTC
>TRBJ2-1|14|TRBD2|medium-sized|TRBV7-3
CASSFLAGGNEQFF
TGTGCCAGCAGCTTCCTAGCGGGAGGCAATGAGCAGTTCTTC